The present entry profiles one T cell receptor (beta chain) with its context. Its binding antigen is unknown. Base qualities are missing; no much larger clone stands one base away. The immunoSEQ Assay, a bias-controlled multiplex PCR, was used to amplify TCRbeta CDR3 regions from genomic DNA. The source study handled its data this way. The number of nucleated cells in each sample was estimated from the amplification of reference gene primers within the assay. To quantify the absolute abundance of each unique TCRbeta CDR3 rearrangement, sequence reads were collapsed and filtered. For each sample, productive Simpson clonality was calculated as the square root of Simpson's diversity index across productive rearrangements. TCRdb provides this immuneACCESS table in a form limited to in-frame rearrangements. Some clones are lacking; in checked studies, under half of them reflect an unresolved V gene, and why the rest are absent is not known. V and J calls and clone size are given by that table; D and trimming were obtained from the DNA. A total of about 51,000 clones appear in this sample, less than 90% of them only once. The ten largest clones add up to around 1.2% of the sample.

The record originates from a study of blood T cell repertoires in COVID-19 (dated by TCRdb to 2019 to 2021). About the study as a whole: Samples covering the acute and convalescent phases of COVID-19 were provided by collaborators in the United States, Italy and Spain. A freely available public database, intended as a resource for researchers studying the immune response to SARS-CoV-2, is where the repertoires were released. Where available, HLA class I and class II types were taken from metadata supplied by the sample provider and were not determined by assay-based typing. Deeply sampled blood TCRbeta repertoires from subjects exposed to, actively infected with, or recovered from COVID-19 were included in the dataset. Samples were obtained from the ongoing ImmuneRACE study (first 160 participants) and from some 1,200 subjects provided by 6 global collaborators. A de-identified subject ID, COVID-19 status, age in years and sex were almost always included in the sample metadata. The prospective study material was composed of cDNA or gDNA derived from T cells, B-cell-depleted T cells, or PBMCs.

Overall results and qualifications from the work: Clinical and demographic metadata were provided uncurated, with the amount varying by source and participant.

Collaborating institutions collected whole blood in K2EDTA tubes following their own protocols. For TCRbeta analysis, collaborator samples were shipped as frozen whole blood, as isolated PBMCs, or as DNA extracted from either sample type. For this chain, trimming is 4 bases at the V end and 3 bases at the J end, and the number of junction bases without a gene match is 5. Taken from the germline V gene, the CDR1 and CDR2 loops are MGHRA and YSYEKL. The CDR3 contains 14 residues, cysteine and phenylalanine counted. Left in the record is the CDR3 DNA by itself, 42 bases read in frame from the first base.

This chain is built from TRBV4-1 and TRBJ1-2; TRBD1 agrees with 7 junctional bases. The receptor comes from a man in his sixties with acute or convalescent COVID-19. Specimen: peripheral blood. This receptor carries the CDR3 CASSLNDRDYGYTF. In nucleotide form, the sequence is TGCGCCAGCAGCCTTAATGACAGGGACTATGGCTACACCTTC.